This is a list of T cell receptor beta chains from one sample in a study of patients and donors after allogeneic stem cell transplantation. TCRdb re-called the RT-PCR reads through MiXCR, storing one row per CDR3 protein. The sample has roughly 1,500 distinct CDR3 sequences, approximately 23% seen once; the top ten hold over 10%. Sequencing was done on a sample of blood, either unsorted or a sorted T cell fraction (not recorded which). Source of these receptors: a human donor who was either an allogeneic HSCT recipient or a stem cell or donor lymphocyte infusion donor (not recorded which). It is not recorded whose cells these are; they may come from a transplant donor. CDR3s include the opening cysteine and the closing phenylalanine or tryptophan. Each record gives: J gene, clone size, CDR3 length, D gene, V gene, CDR3 protein, CDR3 DNA. D genes are given only for firm matches. For some rows the clone size is stated as once, few or many, or as a class when expanded; others skip it.

TRBJ2-3	few	14	.	TRBV5-1	CASSSGEVTDTQYF	TGCGCCAGCAGCTCCGGTGAAGTCACAGATACGCAGTATTTT
TRBJ2-1	.	12	.	TRBV7-2	CASSPVKGEQFF	TGTGCCAGCAGCCCCGTGAAGGGTGAGCAGTTCTTC
TRBJ2-7	.	16	.	TRBV5-1	CASSLAPATGAYEQYF	TGCGCCAGCAGCTTGGCTCCCGCGACTGGGGCCTACGAGCAGTACTTC
TRBJ2-5	.	14	.	TRBV6-1	CASSEAHGVETQYF	TGTGCCAGCAGTGAAGCGCACGGGGTAGAGACCCAGTACTTC
TRBJ1-3	few	14	.	TRBV7-9	CASSFQGPGNTIYF	TGTGCCAGCAGCTTTCAGGGGCCTGGAAACACCATATATTTT
TRBJ1-2	few	12	.	TRBV6-1	CAGTDSGYGYTF	TGTGCCGGAACCGACAGTGGCTATGGCTACACCTTC
TRBJ2-1	.	19	TRBD2	TRBV20-1	CSARDQTSGTYSSYNEQFF	TGCAGTGCTAGAGATCAAACTAGCGGGACCTACAGCTCCTACAATGAGCAGTTCTTC
TRBJ1-2	few	14	TRBD1	TRBV7-6	CASSLGGQGNGYTF	TGTGCCAGCAGCTTAGGGGGACAGGGTAATGGCTACACCTTC
TRBJ1-1	large	13	.	TRBV2	CASSQAEGTEAFF	TGTGCCAGCAGTCAAGCCGAAGGTACTGAAGCTTTCTTT
TRBJ2-1	few	14	TRBD1	TRBV20-1	CSAKDRGLSNEQFF	TGCAGTGCTAAGGACAGGGGTCTTTCTAATGAGCAGTTCTTC
TRBJ1-2	.	14	TRBD1	TRBV29-1	CSVPLRTGDYGYTF	TGCAGCGTTCCACTCCGGACAGGGGACTATGGCTACACCTTC
TRBJ2-3	few	12	.	TRBV5-1	CASSLLGDTQYF	TGCGCCAGCAGCTTGCTGGGAGATACGCAGTATTTT
TRBJ2-3	medium-sized	13	.	TRBV5-1	CASSLDPTDTQYF	TGCGCCAGCAGCTTGGATCCGACAGATACGCAGTATTTT
TRBJ2-2	.	13	.	TRBV7-3	CASSLDGTGELFF	TGTGCCAGCAGCTTAGACGGTACCGGGGAGCTGTTTTTT
TRBJ2-7	few	14	TRBD1	TRBV10-3	CAIRGQGDLYEQYF	TGTGCCATCAGAGGACAGGGTGATCTCTACGAGCAGTACTTC
TRBJ1-2	.	14	.	TRBV7-2	CASSLASREDGYTF	TGTGCCAGCAGCTTAGCGAGCAGGGAAGATGGCTACACCTTC
TRBJ1-2	.	16	.	TRBV4-1	CASSQDLRAANYGYTF	TGCGCCAGCAGCCAAGATTTGAGGGCAGCCAACTATGGCTACACCTTC
TRBJ2-7	.	14	TRBD1	TRBV2	CASSEAGGAYEQYF	TGTGCCAGCAGTGAAGCAGGGGGCGCCTACGAGCAGTACTTC
TRBJ2-3	few	14	.	TRBV2	CATRGDRITDTQYF	TGTGCCACGCGGGGAGACAGGATCACAGATACGCAGTATTTT